One sample yielded the 2 T cell receptor beta chains listed below, sequenced in a study of blood T cell repertoires in COVID-19. Sequencing was performed with immunoSEQ multiplex PCR; in TCRdb, only in-frame clones are kept and a portion is missing. The data show 70,000 to 90,000 clones, 88% seen once. The sample taken for sequencing was peripheral blood. The receptor set was obtained from a man aged 50-60 years with acute or convalescent COVID-19.

The chain combines TRBV12-3 or TRBV12-4 with TRBJ1-1; D remains unclear. The CDR3 runs to 10 residues. V was clipped by 6 bases and J by 3 bases, with 2 bases between them. In DNA form, the CDR3 reads TGTGCCAGCAGCGACACTGAAGCTTTCTTT. Protein: CASSDTEAFF.

The V gene is TRBV6-5, the J gene TRBJ2-7; possibly TRBD2 for D (6 bases). CDR3 length: 15 amino acids. V was cut by 6 bases and J by 2 bases, with 17 bases left in between. Germline V lookup: CDR1 MNHEY, CDR2 SVGAGI. The CDR3 is CASSTGGYKAYEQYF. In nucleotides, the CDR3 is TGTGCCAGCAGCACCGGAGGGTATAAGGCCTACGAGCAGTACTTC.